What follows describes a single TCR beta chain. Per the original data handling: For nucleated cells, counts were estimated from reference gene primer amplification. Repertoires were generated with immunoSEQ multiplex PCR, while TCRdb's copy carries only in-frame clones and drops some. D and trimming were read from the DNA, whereas the V and J calls and clone size are those reported in that table. The data show around 64,000 clones, with 79% seen just once and approximately 3.5% held by the top ten. This record belongs to a study of blood T cell repertoires in COVID-19. The overall study: The study drew acute and convalescent COVID-19 samples from the United States, Italy and Spain. PBMCs, B-cell-depleted T cells, or T cells provided the cDNA or gDNA that made up the material.

V shed 2 bases and J 2 bases; nucleotides not matched to a gene: 0. Germline CDR1 MNHEY, CDR2 SMNVEV (reference sequence). The CDR3 consists of 13 residues. Source material: peripheral blood. This chain links TRBV27 with TRBJ2-7; TRBD2 matches at 7 bases. This TCR came from a man in his fifties or sixties with acute or convalescent COVID-19. The CDR3 coding sequence is TGTGCCAGCAGTTTAGCGGGGGCCTACGAGCAGTACTTC. It translates to CASSLAGAYEQYF.